This is a list of T cell receptor beta chains from one sample in a study of graft-versus-host responses after intestinal transplantation. No antigens are known for them. The table came from immunoSEQ multiplex PCR; TCRdb's copy has only in-frame clones and leaves some out. The data contain about 120,000 clones, 85% to 95% of them singletons. The sample in question was unstimulated CD8+ T cells sorted from spleen or lymph node cells, obtained before intestinal transplant. Every receptor here comes from a human donor who received an intestinal transplant. CDR3s include the opening cysteine and the closing phenylalanine or tryptophan. D genes are given only for firm matches. Only some rows state a clone size, as once, few, many or a class for expanded clones.

>16|TRBD1|TRBV6-6|NA|TRBJ1-3
CASSYFPGQEGNTIYF
TGTGCCAGCAGTTACTTTCCGGGACAGGAGGGAAACACCATATATTTT
>11|NA|TRBV6-5|NA|TRBJ1-5
CASSMNQPQHF
TGTGCCAGCAGTATGAATCAGCCCCAGCATTTT
>16|TRBD2|TRBV15|NA|TRBJ2-1
CATSSKPGLAGGEQFF
TGTGCCACCAGCAGTAAACCGGGACTAGCGGGAGGAGAGCAGTTCTTC
>16|TRBD2|TRBV7-3|NA|TRBJ2-1
CASSLPLAGGYNEQFF
TGTGCCAGCAGCCTACCACTAGCGGGGGGCTACAATGAGCAGTTCTTC
>14|TRBD1|TRBV2|NA|TRBJ2-3
CARQGAIKTDTQYF
TGTGCCAGGCAGGGGGCTATCAAAACAGATACGCAGTATTTT
>13|NA|TRBV5-5|NA|TRBJ2-7
CASSSRGAGEQYF
TGTGCCAGCAGCTCCCGGGGAGCGGGCGAGCAGTACTTC
>15|NA|TRBV28|once|TRBJ2-7
CASSPVLRGSYEQYF
TGTGCCAGCAGCCCTGTTTTACGGGGCTCTTACGAGCAGTACTTC
>14|TRBD1|TRBV18|NA|TRBJ2-7
CASSPGQGPYEQYF
TGTGCCAGCTCACCGGGACAGGGGCCTTACGAGCAGTACTTC
>16|NA|TRBV6-4|few|TRBJ2-1
CASSSGGGSSYNEQFF
TGTGCCAGCAGTTCAGGGGGGGGCAGCTCCTACAATGAGCAGTTCTTC
>13|NA|TRBV27|NA|TRBJ2-7
CASSRTGAYEQYF
TGTGCCAGCAGTAGAACGGGAGCCTACGAGCAGTACTTC
>13|NA|TRBV7-3|NA|TRBJ2-3
CASSLNPPDTQYF
TGTGCCAGCAGCTTAAATCCCCCAGATACGCAGTATTTT
>17|TRBD1|TRBV7-9|NA|TRBJ2-1
CASSLRVGQGLYNEQFF
TGTGCCAGCAGCCTTAGAGTAGGACAGGGGCTATACAATGAGCAGTTCTTC
>15|NA|TRBV2|NA|TRBJ1-5
CASSEGGVGNQPQHF
TGTGCCAGCAGTGAGGGAGGGGTAGGGAATCAGCCCCAGCATTTT
>15|TRBD2|TRBV5-1|NA|TRBJ2-1
CASSAVTSGRNEQFF
TGCGCCAGCAGCGCGGTCACTAGCGGGAGAAATGAGCAGTTCTTC
>15|NA|TRBV9|NA|TRBJ2-1
CASSVWASGTPLKFF
NA
>15|NA|TRBV27|NA|TRBJ2-7
CASSLGPHPYYEQYF
TGTGCCAGCAGTTTAGGTCCGCATCCTTACTACGAGCAGTACTTC
>13|NA|TRBV5-6|NA|TRBJ2-5
CASSLSARQAQYF
TGTGCCAGCAGCCTTTCCGCCAGGCAGGCCCAGTACTTC
>12|NA|TRBV18|NA|TRBJ1-2
CASSPRGRGYTF
TGTGCCAGCTCACCTCGCGGTCGGGGCTACACCTTC
>14|NA|TRBV11-1|NA|TRBJ1-1
CASSLILMNTEAFF
TGTGCCAGCAGCTTAATCCTGATGAACACTGAAGCTTTCTTT
>15|TRBD2|TRBV13|NA|TRBJ2-7
CASSLTSGRANEQYF
TGTGCCAGCAGCTTGACTAGCGGGAGGGCCAACGAGCAGTACTTC
>12|NA|TRBV28|NA|TRBJ2-5
CASGRDEETQYF
TGTGCCAGCGGCCGGGACGAAGAGACCCAGTACTTC
>15|NA|TRBV7-9|NA|TRBJ2-7
CASIANEAPTYEQYF
TGTGCCAGCATTGCCAACGAAGCCCCCACCTACGAGCAGTACTTC
>15|TRBD2|TRBV5-8|NA|TRBJ2-3
CASSLGLAETDTQYF
TGTGCCAGCAGCCTGGGACTAGCGGAGACAGATACGCAGTATTTT
>12|TRBD1|TRBV6-5|NA|TRBJ2-3
CASRTGPDTQYF
TGTGCCAGCAGGACAGGGCCAGATACGCAGTATTTT
>13|NA|TRBV19|NA|TRBJ2-1
CASSIGPGGEQFF
TGTGCCAGTAGTATCGGCCCGGGCGGGGAGCAGTTCTTC
>15|NA|TRBV6-5|NA|TRBJ2-3
CASSYGTGSTDTQYF
TGTGCCAGCAGTTACGGAACTGGGAGCACAGATACGCAGTATTTT
>15|TRBD1|TRBV2|NA|TRBJ1-5
CASSPTGGINQPQHF
TGTGCCAGTTCCCCGACAGGGGGAATCAATCAGCCCCAGCATTTT
>12|NA|TRBV5-3|NA|TRBJ1-1
CASSLRGVEAFF
TGTGCCAGCAGCTTGCGGGGGGTCGAAGCTTTCTTT
>15|NA|TRBV19|once|TRBJ1-3
CASSPLTGSGNTIYF
TGTGCCAGTAGTCCCCTAACCGGCTCTGGAAACACCATATATTTT
>18|TRBD2|TRBV4-2|NA|TRBJ2-1
CASSFSPEGGPPMDEQFF
TGTGCCAGCAGTTTTTCCCCAGAGGGAGGGCCCCCCATGGATGAGCAGTTCTTC
>17|TRBD2|TRBV7-9|few|TRBJ2-2
CASSLEGGRALTGELFF
TGTGCCAGCAGCTTAGAAGGCGGGAGGGCCCTCACCGGGGAGCTGTTTTTT
>15|TRBD2|TRBV5-6|once|TRBJ2-1
CASSLTRLARDEQFF
TGTGCCAGCAGCTTAACCCGACTAGCTCGGGATGAGCAGTTCTTC
>14|NA|TRBV6-5|NA|TRBJ2-2
CASSYRAYTGELFF
TGTGCCAGCAGTTACCGTGCCTACACCGGGGAGCTGTTTTTT
>16|TRBD2|TRBV4-1|NA|TRBJ2-7
CASSQGSGRASYEQYF
TGCGCCAGCAGCCAGGGTAGCGGGAGGGCTTCCTACGAGCAGTACTTC
>20|TRBD2|TRBV9|NA|TRBJ2-2
CASSSPTLSGRAVYTGELFF
TGTGCCAGCAGCTCCCCTACCCTTAGCGGGAGGGCGGTGTACACCGGGGAGCTGTTTTTT
>15|NA|TRBV28|NA|TRBJ2-5
CASSLTAPYQETQYF
TGTGCCAGCAGTTTAACAGCCCCATATCAAGAGACCCAGTACTTC
>16|TRBD2|TRBV10-3|once|TRBJ2-3
CAISFERGRGTDTQYF
TGTGCCATTTCCTTTGAGCGGGGGAGGGGCACAGATACGCAGTATTTT
>15|TRBD2|TRBV7-2|NA|TRBJ2-7
CASSYLAGGPYEQYF
TGTGCCAGCAGCTACCTAGCGGGAGGGCCTTACGAGCAGTACTTC
>16|TRBD2|TRBV29-1|NA|TRBJ2-2
CSVEDAGGPVTGELFF
TGCAGCGTTGAAGACGCGGGAGGGCCGGTCACCGGGGAGCTGTTTTTT
>14|TRBD1|TRBV11-2|NA|TRBJ1-5
CASSRGQGNQPQHF
TGTGCCAGCAGCCGGGGACAGGGTAATCAGCCCCAGCATTTT
>15|NA|TRBV6-1|NA|TRBJ1-1
CASSEVWDGYTEAFF
TGTGCCAGCAGTGAAGTATGGGACGGATACACTGAAGCTTTCTTT
>17|TRBD2|TRBV4-1|NA|TRBJ2-7
CASSLGTSLEGDYEQYF
TGCGCCAGCAGCCTCGGGACTAGCCTCGAAGGCGACTACGAGCAGTACTTC
>15|NA|TRBV16|NA|TRBJ2-5
CASSQFHKPQETQYF
TGTGCCAGCAGCCAATTCCATAAACCCCAAGAGACCCAGTACTTC